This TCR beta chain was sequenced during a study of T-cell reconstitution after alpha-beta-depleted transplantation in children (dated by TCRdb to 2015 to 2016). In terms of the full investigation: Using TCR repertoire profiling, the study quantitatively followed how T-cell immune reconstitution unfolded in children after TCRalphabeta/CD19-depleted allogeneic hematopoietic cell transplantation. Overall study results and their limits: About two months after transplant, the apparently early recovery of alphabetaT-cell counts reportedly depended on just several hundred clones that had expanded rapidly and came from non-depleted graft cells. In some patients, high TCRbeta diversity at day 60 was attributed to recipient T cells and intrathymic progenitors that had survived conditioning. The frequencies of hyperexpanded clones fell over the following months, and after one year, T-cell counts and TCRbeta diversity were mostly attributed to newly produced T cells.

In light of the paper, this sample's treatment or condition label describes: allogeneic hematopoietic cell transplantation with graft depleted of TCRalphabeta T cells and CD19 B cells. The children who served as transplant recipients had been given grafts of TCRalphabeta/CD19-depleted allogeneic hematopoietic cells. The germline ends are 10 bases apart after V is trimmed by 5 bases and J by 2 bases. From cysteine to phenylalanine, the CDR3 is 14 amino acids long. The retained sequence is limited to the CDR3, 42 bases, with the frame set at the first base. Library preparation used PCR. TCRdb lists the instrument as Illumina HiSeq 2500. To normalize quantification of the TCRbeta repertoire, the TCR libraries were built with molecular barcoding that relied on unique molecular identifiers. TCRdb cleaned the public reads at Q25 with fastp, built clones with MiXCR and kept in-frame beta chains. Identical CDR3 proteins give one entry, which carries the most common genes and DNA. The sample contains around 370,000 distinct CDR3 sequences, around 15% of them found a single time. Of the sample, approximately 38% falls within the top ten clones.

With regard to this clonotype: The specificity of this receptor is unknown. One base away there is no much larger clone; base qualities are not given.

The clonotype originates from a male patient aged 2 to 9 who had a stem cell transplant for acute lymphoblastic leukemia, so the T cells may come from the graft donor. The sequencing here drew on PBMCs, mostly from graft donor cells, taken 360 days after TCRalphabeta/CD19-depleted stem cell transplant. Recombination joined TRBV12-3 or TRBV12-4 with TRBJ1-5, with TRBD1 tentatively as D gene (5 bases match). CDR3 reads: CASSNDRRNQPQHF. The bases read TGTGCCAGCAGTAATGACAGACGCAATCAGCCCCAGCATTTT.